This entry features one TCR beta chain sequence. Its recognized antigen is unknown. Base qualities are not provided; no much larger clone lies one nucleotide away. Enrolling through a virtual design, the prospective study's participants ranged in age from about 18 to 89 years and lived across roughly 24 United States geographic areas. In the prospective study, cohorts were assigned on the basis of participant-reported clinical history obtained from a screening survey and a study questionnaire. Each participant in the prospective study had whole blood, serum and a nasopharyngeal or oropharyngeal swab collected by mobile phlebotomists. Prospective study participants could optionally give additional blood draws and questionnaires over an approximately two-month period. Blood samples from the prospective study were shipped frozen or at room temperature prior to DNA extraction. The data stem from a study of blood T cell repertoires in COVID-19 (TCRdb year 2020). Regarding the complete study: Recovered participants in ImmuneRACE Cohort 3 were defined by two consecutive negative NP/OP PCR tests, clearance by a healthcare professional, or resolution of symptoms. Deeply sampled blood TCRbeta repertoires from subjects exposed to, actively infected with, or recovered from COVID-19 were included in the dataset. Samples were obtained from the ongoing ImmuneRACE study (first 160 participants) and from about 1,300 subjects provided by 6 global collaborators. The prospective study material was composed of cDNA or gDNA derived from T cells, B-cell-depleted T cells, or PBMCs. The repertoires were released in a freely available public database meant as a resource for research on the immune response to SARS-CoV-2. The collaborator samples originated in the United States, Italy and Spain and spanned the acute and convalescent phases of COVID-19. The sample metadata nearly always contained a de-identified subject ID, COVID-19 status, age in years and sex. Where available, HLA class I and class II types were obtained from metadata supplied by the sample provider rather than from assay-based typing. The full study reports these points: Clinical and demographic metadata were provided uncurated, with the amount varying by source and participant.

TCRbeta CDR3 regions were amplified from genomic DNA using the immunoSEQ Assay, a bias-controlled multiplex PCR. As for how the authors treated the data: Within the assay, amplification of reference gene primers was used to estimate how many nucleated cells each sample contained. Sequence reads were collapsed and filtered to measure the absolute abundance of every unique TCRbeta CDR3 rearrangement. For each sample, productive Simpson clonality was calculated by taking the square root of Simpson's diversity index across productive rearrangements. In TCRdb, the immuneACCESS table is reduced to in-frame sequences with V and J assigned. These tables do not hold every clone; where another copy was compared, an unresolved V gene accounts for under half, and the others remain unexplained. V, J and clone size derive from that table, while D and trimming were established from the DNA sequence. This sample comprises about 210,000 clones, around 87% of them detected only once. Less than 8% of the sample lies in the top ten.

The clonotype originates from a man younger than 40 in a cohort exposed to, infected with or recovered from COVID-19 (not recorded which). Sequencing was done on a sample of PBMCs or T cells enriched from blood (not recorded which).

The DNA reads as follows: TGTGCCAGCAGTTCGAGGGAAGGGTCCAACACTGAAGCTTTCTTT. Its coded protein is CASSSREGSNTEAFF. Here the chain combines TRBV6-5 and TRBJ1-1; confidence is insufficient to name the D gene. According to the germline V gene, CDR1 reads MNHEY and CDR2 reads SVGAGI. The CDR3 sequence holds 15 residues, the cysteine and phenylalanine included. Only CDR3 DNA remains: 45 bases, in frame from the first base. V and J are truncated by 4 bases and 2 bases respectively, leaving an intervening sequence of 14 bases.